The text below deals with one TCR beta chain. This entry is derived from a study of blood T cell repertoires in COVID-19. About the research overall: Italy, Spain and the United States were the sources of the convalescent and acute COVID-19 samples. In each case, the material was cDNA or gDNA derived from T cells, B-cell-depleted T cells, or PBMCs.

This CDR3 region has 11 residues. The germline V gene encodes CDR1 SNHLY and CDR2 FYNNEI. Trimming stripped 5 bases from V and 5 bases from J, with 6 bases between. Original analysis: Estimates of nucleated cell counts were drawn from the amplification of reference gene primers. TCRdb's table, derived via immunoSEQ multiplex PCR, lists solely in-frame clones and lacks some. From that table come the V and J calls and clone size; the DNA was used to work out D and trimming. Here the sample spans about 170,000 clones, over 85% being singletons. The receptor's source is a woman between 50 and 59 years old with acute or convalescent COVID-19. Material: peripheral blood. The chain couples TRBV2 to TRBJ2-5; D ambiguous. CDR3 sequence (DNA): TGTGCCAGCAGTTTTCGGGAGACCCAGTACTTC. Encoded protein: CASSFRETQYF. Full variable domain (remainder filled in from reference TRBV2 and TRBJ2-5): EPEVTQTPSHQVTQMGQEVILRCVPISNHLYFYWYRQILGQKVEFLVSFYNNEISEKSEIFDDQFSVERPDGSNFTLKIRSTKLEDSAMYFCASSFRETQYFGPGTRLLVL.